The 15 T cell receptor beta chains in this list originate from one sample, sequenced in a study of control samples from healthy donors and cancer patients. The table came from immunoSEQ multiplex PCR; TCRdb's copy has only in-frame clones and leaves some out. The sample contains about 140,000 clones, just over 85% of which appear only once. The sample taken for sequencing was blood. Receptors were obtained from a man between 18 and 29 years old in good health.

The V gene is TRBV5-1, the J gene TRBJ2-2; possible D gene TRBD1, 6 bases. The CDR3 runs 16 residues. Per the germline V gene, CDR1 is SGHRS and CDR2 is YFSETQ. Trimming left V 0 bases short and J 6 bases short, with 15 bases between. CDR3 nucleotide sequence: TGCGCCAGCAGCTTGGCCATAGGACAGCCGTCCGGGGAGCTGTTTTTT. Translated: CASSLAIGQPSGELFF.

The chain joins TRBV18 to TRBJ1-6, with 7 nucleotides matching TRBD1. Germline V CDR1 and CDR2: KGHSH, LQKENI. Trimming removed 5 bases from V and 3 bases from J; junction bases left unmatched: 7. The CDR3 covers 16 residues. CDR3 in amino acids: CASSTEYRGYNSPLHF. The DNA of the CDR3 is TGTGCCAGCTCAACCGAATACAGGGGCTATAATTCACCCCTCCACTTT.

The chain combines TRBV30 with TRBJ2-7; TRBD1 aligns across 7 bases. This CDR3 spans 13 amino acids. After removal of 3 bases from V and 2 bases from J, the junction contained 4 bases not matched to a gene. CDR1 and CDR2 from the germline V gene are GTSNPN and SVGIG (reference sequence). In DNA form, the CDR3 reads TGTGCCTGGAGGACAGGGATACCCTACGAGCAGTACTTC. This gives the protein CAWRTGIPYEQYF.

V and J are TRBV6-1 and TRBJ1-2; D is uncertain. CDR1 and CDR2 from the germline V gene are MNHNS and SASEGT. This CDR3 is built from 12 residues. Trimming cost V 1 base and J 10 bases, with 10 bases left between them. This CDR3 reads CASSEVGGSYTF. The DNA of the CDR3 is TGTGCCAGCAGTGAAGTAGGCGGATCCTACACCTTC.

The chain combines TRBV19 with TRBJ2-7; TRBD1 matches 9 bases. CDR3 length: 15 amino acids. Per the germline V gene, CDR1 is LNHDA and CDR2 is SQIVND (reference sequence). The ends lost 0 bases at V and 4 bases at J; junction bases unmatched: 4. CDR3 bases: TGTGCCAGTAGTATAGAGGACAGGGGCTGGTACGAGCAGTACTTC. Protein sequence: CASSIEDRGWYEQYF.

This clone was seen more than once but under ten times. The genes are TRBV2 and TRBJ2-6; possibly TRBD1 for D (5 bases). Germline loops: CDR1 SNHLY, CDR2 FYNNEI. This CDR3 spans 17 amino acids. Trimming took 6 bases from V and 4 from J, leaving 19 bases between them. The CDR3, as DNA: TGTGCCAGCAGCGATAACGATCGGACATCAGGGGCCAACGTCCTGACTTTC. Encoded protein: CASSDNDRTSGANVLTF.

This sequence joins TRBV9 and TRBJ1-6; TRBD1 matches 10 bases. Germline assignment: CDR1 SGDLS and CDR2 YYNGEE. With 0 bases clipped from V and 6 bases from J, the junction kept 0 bases outside the gene matches. The CDR3 spans 15 residues. The CDR3 nucleotides are TGTGCCAGCAGCGTAGGGACAGGGGGTAATTCACCCCTCCACTTT. This translates into CASSVGTGGNSPLHF.

The gene calls are TRBV7-9 and TRBJ2-3; D ambiguous. Trimming stripped 3 bases from V and 4 bases from J, with 8 bases between. The CDR3 extends over 13 amino acids. Germline V gene lookup returns CDR1 SEHNR and CDR2 FQNEAQ (reference sequence). The CDR3 DNA follows: TGTGCCAGCAGCTTCCTCACCGCAGATACGCAGTATTTT. This translates into CASSFLTADTQYF.

The chain uses TRBV7-9 and TRBJ2-5; D uncertain. CDR1 is SEHNR, CDR2 FQNEAQ, per germline (reference sequence). The V end lost 7 bases, the J end lost 1 base, and 4 bases lay between the germline ends. The length of the CDR3 is 11 residues. The CDR3 DNA is TGTGCCAGCACCCCCCAAGAGACCCAGTACTTC. It is translated as CASTPQETQYF.

The rearrangement joins TRBV4-3 to TRBJ1-3; TRBD1 is a possible D gene (5 bases). Germline CDR1 LGHNA, CDR2 YSLEER. This CDR3 is built from 15 residues. Trimming shortened V by 2 bases and J by 2 bases, and 10 bases separated the two germline ends. The CDR3 nucleotides read TGCGCCAGCAGCCAACCGGACATCACTGGAAACACCATATATTTT. This sequence encodes CASSQPDITGNTIYF.

This clone showed up just once. This chain links TRBV28 with TRBJ2-1; 15 bases fit TRBD2. The CDR3 totals 21 residues. Germline assignment: CDR1 MDHEN and CDR2 SYDVKM. With V trimmed by 8 bases and J by 0 bases, 17 bases remained unmatched. The CDR3 is CASPGRGWGLAGGISYNEQFF. The CDR3 DNA reads TGTGCCAGCCCAGGCAGGGGATGGGGACTAGCGGGGGGTATCTCCTACAATGAGCAGTTCTTC.

The chain carries TRBV28 and TRBJ1-4, with 9 bases fitting TRBD1. V shed 7 bases and J 12 bases; nucleotides not matched to a gene: 21. Germline CDR1 reads MDHEN; CDR2 reads SYDVKM. The CDR3 contains 17 residues. The CDR3 DNA reads TGTGCCAGCAATCCCGGTGGACAGGGGCTTCTTAAATGGGAACTGTTTTTT. It codes for CASNPGGQGLLKWELFF.

The chain uses TRBV6-2 or TRBV6-3 and TRBJ1-1, with D maybe TRBD1 (6 bases). Germline V CDR1 and CDR2: MNHEY, SVGEGT. V dropped 0 bases and J dropped 2 bases, with 13 bases sitting between them. The CDR3 sequence is 16 residues long. CDR3 in amino acids: CASSYSQRGANTEAFF. CDR3 DNA: TGTGCCAGCAGTTACTCCCAGAGGGGGGCCAACACTGAAGCTTTCTTT.

V gene TRBV14 combines with J gene TRBJ1-4; weak D call: TRBD1 (6 bases). CDR3 size: 15 residues. Per germline, CDR1 SGHDN and CDR2 FVKESK. Deletions cut 4 bases from V and 7 bases from J, with 16 bases between. The DNA for the CDR3 is TGTGCCAGCAGCCGCCTAGGGGGGAGAGGTGAAAAACTGTTTTTT. Residues: CASSRLGGRGEKLFF. Filled out from reference TRBV14 and TRBJ1-4, the complete variable domain reads EAGVTQFPSHSVIEKGQTVTLRCDPISGHDNLYWYRRVMGKEIKFLLHFVKESKQDESGMPNNRFLAERTGGTYSTLKVQPAELEDSGVYFCASSRLGGRGEKLFFGSGTQLSVL.

V and J are TRBV28 and TRBJ2-7, with 7 bases fitting TRBD1. The CDR3 is 14 residues long. Germline values: CDR1 MDHEN, CDR2 SYDVKM. Losses at the gene ends were 7 bases for V and 4 bases for J; bases not matched to a gene: 10. This chain's CDR3 is CASTPGTALYEQYF. The CDR3 DNA sequence: TGTGCCAGCACCCCCGGGACAGCATTATACGAGCAGTACTTC.